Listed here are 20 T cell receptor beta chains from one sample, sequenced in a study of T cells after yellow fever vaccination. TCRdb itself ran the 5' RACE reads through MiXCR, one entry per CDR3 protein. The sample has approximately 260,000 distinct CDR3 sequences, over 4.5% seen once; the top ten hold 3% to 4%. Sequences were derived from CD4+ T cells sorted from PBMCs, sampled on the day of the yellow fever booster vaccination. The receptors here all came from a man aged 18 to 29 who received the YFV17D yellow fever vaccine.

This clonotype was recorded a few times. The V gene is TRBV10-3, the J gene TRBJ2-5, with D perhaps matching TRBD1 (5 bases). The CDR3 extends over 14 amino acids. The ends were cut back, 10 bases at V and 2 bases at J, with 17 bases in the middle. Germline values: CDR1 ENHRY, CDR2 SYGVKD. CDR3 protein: CASSTDRAQETQYF. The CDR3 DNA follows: TGTGCCAGCTCGACAGACCGCGCTCAAGAGACCCAGTACTTC.

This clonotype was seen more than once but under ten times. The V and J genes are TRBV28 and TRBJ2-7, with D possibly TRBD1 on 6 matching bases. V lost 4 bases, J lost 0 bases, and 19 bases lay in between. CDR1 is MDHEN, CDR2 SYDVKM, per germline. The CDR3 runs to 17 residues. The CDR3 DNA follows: TGTGCCAGCAGTTCCCCATTAAGGGGGTCGTCCTCCTACGAGCAGTACGTC. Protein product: CASSSPLRGSSSYEQYV.

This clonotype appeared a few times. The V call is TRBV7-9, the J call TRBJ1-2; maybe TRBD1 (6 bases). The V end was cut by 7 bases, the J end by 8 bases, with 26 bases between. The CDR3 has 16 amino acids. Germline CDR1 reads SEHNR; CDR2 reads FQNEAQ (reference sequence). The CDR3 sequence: CASTTGGTRNARGYTF. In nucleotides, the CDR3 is TGTGCCAGCACTACTGGAGGGACACGGAACGCGCGGGGCTACACCTTC.

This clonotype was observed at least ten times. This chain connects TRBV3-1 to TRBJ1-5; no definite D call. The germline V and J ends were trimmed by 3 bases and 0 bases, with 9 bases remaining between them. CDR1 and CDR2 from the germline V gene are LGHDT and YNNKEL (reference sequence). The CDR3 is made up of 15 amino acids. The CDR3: CASSQMAGSNQPQHF. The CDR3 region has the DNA TGTGCCAGCAGCCAGATGGCAGGTAGCAATCAGCCCCAGCATTTT.

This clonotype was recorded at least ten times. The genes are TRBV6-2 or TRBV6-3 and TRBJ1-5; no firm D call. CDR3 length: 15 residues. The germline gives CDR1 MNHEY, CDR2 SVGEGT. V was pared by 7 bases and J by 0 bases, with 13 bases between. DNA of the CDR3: TGTGCCAGCACCTACAACAGCGATAGCAATCAGCCCCAGCATTTT. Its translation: CASTYNSDSNQPQHF.

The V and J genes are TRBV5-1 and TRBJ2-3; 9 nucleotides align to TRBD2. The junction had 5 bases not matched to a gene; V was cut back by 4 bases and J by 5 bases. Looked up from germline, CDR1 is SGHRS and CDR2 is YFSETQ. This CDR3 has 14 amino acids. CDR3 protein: CASSTAGGIDTQYF. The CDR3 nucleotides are TGCGCCAGCAGCACCGCGGGGGGGATAGATACGCAGTATTTT.

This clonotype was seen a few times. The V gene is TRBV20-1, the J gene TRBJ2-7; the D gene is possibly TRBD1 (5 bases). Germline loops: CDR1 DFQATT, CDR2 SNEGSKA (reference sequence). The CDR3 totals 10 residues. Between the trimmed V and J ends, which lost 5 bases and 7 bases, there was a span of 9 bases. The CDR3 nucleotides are TGCAGTGCTTTAAAGGGGGAGCAGTACTTC. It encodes CSALKGEQYF.

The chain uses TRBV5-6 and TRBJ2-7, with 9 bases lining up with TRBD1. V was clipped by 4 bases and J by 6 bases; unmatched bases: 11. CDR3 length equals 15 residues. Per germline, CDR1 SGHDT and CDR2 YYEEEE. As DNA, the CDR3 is TGTGCCAGCAGCCCGTCCACAGGGGGCTTTATCGAGCAGTACGTC. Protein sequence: CASSPSTGGFIEQYV.

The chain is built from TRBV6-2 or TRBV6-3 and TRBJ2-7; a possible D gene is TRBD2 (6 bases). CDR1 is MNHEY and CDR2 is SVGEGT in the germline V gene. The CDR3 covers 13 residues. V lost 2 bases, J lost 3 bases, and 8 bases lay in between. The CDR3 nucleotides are TGTGCCAGCAGTTACCAGGACTACTACGAGCAGTACGTC. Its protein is CASSYQDYYEQYV.

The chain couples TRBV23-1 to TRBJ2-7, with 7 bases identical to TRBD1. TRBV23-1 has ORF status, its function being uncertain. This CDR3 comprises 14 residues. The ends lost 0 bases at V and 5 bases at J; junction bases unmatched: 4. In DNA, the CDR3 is TGCGCCAGCAGTCAATCTGAGGGGGCGGACGAGCAGTACTTC. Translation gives CASSQSEGADEQYF.

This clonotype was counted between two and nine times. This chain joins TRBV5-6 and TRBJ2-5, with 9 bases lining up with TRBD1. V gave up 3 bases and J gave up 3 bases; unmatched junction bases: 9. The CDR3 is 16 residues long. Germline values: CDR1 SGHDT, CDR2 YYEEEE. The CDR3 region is CASSWTGTGIEETQYF. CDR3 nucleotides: TGTGCCAGCAGCTGGACCGGGACAGGGATAGAAGAGACCCAGTACTTC.

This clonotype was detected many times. The CDR3 protein is CATSRDPGTDTQYF. For the CDR3, the DNA is TGTGCCACCAGCAGAGATCCGGGAACAGATACGCAGTATTTT. The chain couples TRBV15 to TRBJ2-3; a weak D match, TRBD2 (5 bases). The V and J ends lost 0 bases and 3 bases respectively, with 7 bases between them. Germline V gene data show CDR1 as LNHNV and CDR2 as YYDKDF (reference sequence). This CDR3 is built from 14 residues.

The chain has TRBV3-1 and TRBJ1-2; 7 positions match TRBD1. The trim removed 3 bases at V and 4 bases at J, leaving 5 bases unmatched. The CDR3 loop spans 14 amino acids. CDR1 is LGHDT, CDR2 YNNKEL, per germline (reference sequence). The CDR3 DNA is TGTGCCAGCAGCCAGGGACAGTCCGGCTATGGCTACACCTTC. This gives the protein CASSQGQSGYGYTF.

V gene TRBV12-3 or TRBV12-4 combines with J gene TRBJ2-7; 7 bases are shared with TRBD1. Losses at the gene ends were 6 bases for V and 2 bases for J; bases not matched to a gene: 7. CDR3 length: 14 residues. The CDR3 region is CASRPKTGTYEQYF. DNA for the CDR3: TGTGCCAGCAGACCTAAGACAGGGACCTACGAGCAGTACTTC.

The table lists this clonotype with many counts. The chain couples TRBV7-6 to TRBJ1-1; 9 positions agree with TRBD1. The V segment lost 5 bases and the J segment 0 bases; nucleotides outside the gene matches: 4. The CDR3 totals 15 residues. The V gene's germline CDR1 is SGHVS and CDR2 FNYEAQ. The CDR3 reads CASSTYRGLNTEAFF. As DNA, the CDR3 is TGTGCCAGCAGCACCTACAGGGGGCTGAACACTGAAGCTTTCTTT.

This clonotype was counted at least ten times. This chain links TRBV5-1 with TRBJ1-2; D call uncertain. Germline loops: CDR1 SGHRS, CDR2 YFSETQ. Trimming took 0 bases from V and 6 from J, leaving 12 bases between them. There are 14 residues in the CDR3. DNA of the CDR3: TGCGCCAGCAGCTTGGAATCTGGGTTAAATGGCTACACCTTC. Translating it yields CASSLESGLNGYTF.

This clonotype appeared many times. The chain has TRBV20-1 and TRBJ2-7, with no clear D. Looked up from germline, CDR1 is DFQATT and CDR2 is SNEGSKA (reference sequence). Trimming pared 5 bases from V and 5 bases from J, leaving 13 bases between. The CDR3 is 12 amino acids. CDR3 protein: CSAGPARDEQYV. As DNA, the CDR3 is TGCAGTGCTGGACCCGCCCGGGACGAGCAGTACGTC.

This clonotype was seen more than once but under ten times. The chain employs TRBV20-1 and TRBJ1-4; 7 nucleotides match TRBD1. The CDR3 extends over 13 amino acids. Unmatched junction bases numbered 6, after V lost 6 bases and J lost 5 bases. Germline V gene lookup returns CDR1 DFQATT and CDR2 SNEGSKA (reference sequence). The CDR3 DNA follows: TGCAGTGCGACCGGGACAGCGAATGAAAAACTGTTTTTT. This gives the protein CSATGTANEKLFF.

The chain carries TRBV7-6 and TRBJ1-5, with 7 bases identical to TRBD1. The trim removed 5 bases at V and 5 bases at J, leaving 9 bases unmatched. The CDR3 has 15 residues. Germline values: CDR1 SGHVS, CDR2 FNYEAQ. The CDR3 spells CASSPRGTDHQPQHF. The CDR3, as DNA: TGTGCCAGCAGCCCACGGGGGACAGACCATCAGCCCCAGCATTTT.

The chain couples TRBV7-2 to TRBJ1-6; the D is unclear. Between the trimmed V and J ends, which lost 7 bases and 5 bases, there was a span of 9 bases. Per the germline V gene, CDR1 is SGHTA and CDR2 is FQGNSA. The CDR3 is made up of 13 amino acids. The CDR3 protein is CASKPNNNSPLHF. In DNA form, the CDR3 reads TGTGCCAGCAAACCAAATAATAATTCACCCCTCCACTTT.